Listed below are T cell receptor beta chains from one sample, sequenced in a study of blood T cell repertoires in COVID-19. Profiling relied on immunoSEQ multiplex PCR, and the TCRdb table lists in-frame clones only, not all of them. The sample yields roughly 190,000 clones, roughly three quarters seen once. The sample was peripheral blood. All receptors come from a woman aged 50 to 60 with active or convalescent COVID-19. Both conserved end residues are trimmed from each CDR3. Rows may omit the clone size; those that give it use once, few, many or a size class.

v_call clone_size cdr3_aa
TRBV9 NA ASSRQGSNQPQH
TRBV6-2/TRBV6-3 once ASSRTGGVGAF
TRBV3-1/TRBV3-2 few ASSQDGGGYT
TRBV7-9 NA ASSQSGTALNTEAF
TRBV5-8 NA ASSRNPPQREYEQY
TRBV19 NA ASSNRVDQPQH
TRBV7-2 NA ASSLGRGEVGYT
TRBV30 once AWTFGYNEQF
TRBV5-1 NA ASKSRQDSYGYT
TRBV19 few ASSIRGFRDTEAF
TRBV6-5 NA ASSYSGVGYEQY
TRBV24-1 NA ATSDSTGGSEQF
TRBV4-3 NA ASSQKGGSTETQY
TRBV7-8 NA ASSLNRDQPQH
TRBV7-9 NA ASSSQWRDPPEQF
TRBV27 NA ASSLRDRGNYGYT
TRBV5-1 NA ASSLALASGRSGTDTQY
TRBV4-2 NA ASSQDRGIYGYT
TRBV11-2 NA ASSLSSSSVAYEQY
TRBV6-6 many ASSRIHGGGSTDTQY
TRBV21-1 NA ASSPLTGTGGSNEKLF
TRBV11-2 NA VSSLTGTEAF
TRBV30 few AWIPGLAGQVWY
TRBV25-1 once ASSESNGYT
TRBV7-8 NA ASRTSGVDTQY
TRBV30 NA AWMGGPRGSPLH
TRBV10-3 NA AIRGTGDNSPLH
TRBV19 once ASRERGQGWYGYT
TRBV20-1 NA SASAGGVFNEQF
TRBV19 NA ASSIGAETQY
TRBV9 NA ASSRTSGEADTQY
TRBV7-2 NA ASSFGGETQY
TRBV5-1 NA ASSPPPGLADYNEQF
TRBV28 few ASSLDQWGSDHQPQH
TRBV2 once ASSIGQGGSGNTIY
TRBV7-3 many ASSSIPGTSSYEQY
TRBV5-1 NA ASSPNRGWNEQY
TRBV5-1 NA ASSTGQAYVENTIY
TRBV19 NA ASSPPSGTGPNEKLF
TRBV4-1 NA ASSLAGGEVDTQY
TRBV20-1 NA SASTGTGGINEQY
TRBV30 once AWRLTGGDTNQPQH
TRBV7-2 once ASSPQGNTGELF
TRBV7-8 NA ASSSRWGGVNQPQH
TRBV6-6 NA ASRESQYNEQF
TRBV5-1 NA ASSSSPGQGANTGELF
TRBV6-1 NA ASSEASFSWTGQETQY
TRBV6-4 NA ASSDSGASGGGETQY
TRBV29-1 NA SVGSVTTDTQY
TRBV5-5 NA ASSFEFPHNEQF
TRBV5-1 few ASSRTVYSGANVLT
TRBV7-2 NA ASSSTGTSNEQF
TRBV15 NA ATTPEVLTEAF
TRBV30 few AWIPLPGGDYGYT
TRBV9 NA ASSVAAGLAGGKSSYNEQF
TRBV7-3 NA ASSLGGGPHEQF
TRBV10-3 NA AISGSLESTEAF
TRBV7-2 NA ASSPRGAGGRETQY
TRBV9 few ASSGKTGLNTEAF
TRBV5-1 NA ASSLTGANTGELF